One sample yielded the 15 T cell receptor beta chains listed below, sequenced in a study of identical twins. One entry per CDR3 protein, called by TCRdb with MiXCR from the 5' RACE reads. The repertoire consists of around 530,000 distinct CDR3 sequences, with 13% to 15% occurring once and the leading ten covering roughly 0.46%. These same data were also listed under a study on yellow fever vaccine responses in identical twins.

The sample taken for sequencing was CD4+ T cells sorted from blood. The receptors were gathered from a woman between 18 and 30 years old in good health.

The chain is built from TRBV2 and TRBJ2-7, with D possibly being TRBD2 (6 bases). The V end lost 1 base, the J end lost 9 bases, and 13 bases lay between the germline ends. This CDR3 is 13 amino acids long. Germline V CDR1 and CDR2: SNHLY, FYNNEI. The CDR3 loop is CASSEVRAGRQYV. The CDR3 nucleotides are TGTGCCAGCAGTGAAGTTAGGGCGGGACGGCAGTACGTC.

This clonotype turned up a few times. The V and J genes are TRBV11-2 and TRBJ2-7, with 8 nucleotides matching TRBD2. Trimming removed 5 bases from V and 0 bases from J; junction bases left unmatched: 12. Germline CDR1 reads SGHAT; CDR2 reads FQNNGV. This CDR3 comprises 17 residues. Here the CDR3 DNA reads TGTGCCAGCAGCCCGGAAGGAAGCGGGAGCAACTCCTACGAGCAGTACTTC. Protein product: CASSPEGSGSNSYEQYF.

This clonotype has more than one count but fewer than ten. This chain connects TRBV4-2 to TRBJ2-5; 10 positions agree with TRBD1. CDR3 length: 15 residues. Germline V gene data show CDR1 as LGHNA and CDR2 as YNFKEQ. Unmatched junction bases numbered 4, after V lost 2 bases and J lost 4 bases. The CDR3 DNA is TGTGCCAGCAGCCAACCCGACAGGGGGCTAGAGACCCAGTACTTC. Translated: CASSQPDRGLETQYF.

This chain connects TRBV18 to TRBJ2-5; maybe TRBD2 (5 bases). V shed 3 bases and J shed 6 bases, with 11 bases lying between them. The CDR3 is 13 amino acids. Germline-derived CDR1 and CDR2 are KGHSH and LQKENI. CDR3 in amino acids: CASSPSLAKTQYF. CDR3 in DNA: TGTGCCAGCTCACCGTCCCTAGCAAAGACCCAGTACTTC.

In its sample, this clonotype was seen many times. The V gene is TRBV7-6, the J gene TRBJ2-1; 8 bases are shared with TRBD2. CDR1 SGHVS and CDR2 FNYEAQ come from the germline V gene. The V and J ends lost 0 bases and 4 bases, in that order; junction bases with no gene match: 8. The CDR3 runs to 17 residues. The CDR3: CASSLALGLARYNEQFF. The CDR3 DNA reads as TGTGCCAGCAGCTTAGCCCTCGGACTAGCCCGGTACAATGAGCAGTTCTTC.

This chain uses TRBV20-1 with TRBJ2-1; TRBD2 agrees at 8 bases. The CDR3 has 14 residues. Germline-derived CDR1 and CDR2 are DFQATT and SNEGSKA (reference sequence). The ends lost 1 base at V and 4 bases at J; junction bases unmatched: 3. For the CDR3, the DNA is TGCAGTGCTAGAGCGGCTAGCGGGTACAATGAGCAGTTCTTC. Protein: CSARAASGYNEQFF.

The chain couples TRBV5-1 to TRBJ2-3, with a possible D match to TRBD1 (5 bases). The V gene lost 1 base and the J gene lost 0 bases, with 18 bases spanning the gap. This CDR3 is 18 amino acids long. From germline, CDR1 is SGHRS and CDR2 YFSETQ. DNA of the CDR3: TGCGCCAGCAGCTTGTACACCAGGGATATCGCTAGCACAGATACGCAGTATTTT. This codes for CASSLYTRDIASTDTQYF.

V is TRBV3-1 and J is TRBJ2-7, with 11 bases that match TRBD2. The CDR3 extends over 15 amino acids. Germline lookup yields CDR1 LGHDT and CDR2 YNNKEL (reference sequence). V shed 3 bases and J 2 bases; nucleotides not matched to a gene: 3. The CDR3 is CASSQPGLAAYEQYF. CDR3 sequence (DNA): TGTGCCAGCAGCCAGCCGGGACTAGCGGCCTACGAGCAGTACTTC.

This clonotype was observed a handful of times. The gene calls are TRBV5-1 and TRBJ1-1; weak D call: TRBD1 (5 bases). Looked up from germline, CDR1 is SGHRS and CDR2 is YFSETQ. The CDR3 loop spans 12 amino acids. V was trimmed by 7 bases and J by 3 bases, leaving 10 bases between them. This CDR3 reads CASGRGHTEAFF. Here the CDR3 DNA reads TGCGCCAGCGGAAGGGGACACACTGAAGCTTTCTTT.

V is TRBV18 and J is TRBJ2-3; D gene unclear. Looked up from germline, CDR1 is KGHSH and CDR2 is LQKENI. This CDR3 is built from 14 residues. Trimming removed 3 bases from V and 4 bases from J, with 11 bases in between. In nucleotides, the CDR3 is TGTGCCAGCTCACCTCCGCCGCTCCCAGATACGCAGTATTTT. This gives the protein CASSPPPLPDTQYF.

V is TRBV24-1 and J is TRBJ2-5; 9 positions match TRBD1. This CDR3 is 17 amino acids long. The ends lost 1 base at V and 1 base at J; junction bases unmatched: 6. The germline CDR1 and CDR2 sequences are KGHDR and SFDVKD. For the CDR3, the DNA is TGTGCCACCAGTGATTTCCCGTCGACAGGGGGCCAAGAGACCCAGTACTTC. This encodes CATSDFPSTGGQETQYF.

Notes on this clonotype: The junction shows a germline mismatch at one end, possibly a read error. The rearrangement joins TRBV5-3 to TRBJ2-3, with D possibly TRBD2 on 6 matching bases. TRBV5-3 belongs to the ORF category, with a function that is uncertain. The CDR3 is 16 residues long. CDR3 sequence reads: CASSLVRGSGTDTQYF. The DNA of the CDR3 is TGTGCCAGCAGCTTGGTCCGGGGGTCTGGCACAGATACGCAGTATTTT.

This clonotype was counted between two and nine times. For the CDR3, the DNA is TGCGCCAGCAGCCACCCCGGTGGGGGAGGAGAGACCCAGTACTTC. Translation: CASSHPGGGGETQYF. The chain uses TRBV4-1 and TRBJ2-5; D perhaps matches TRBD2 (6 bases). The V end was cut by 3 bases, the J end by 4 bases, with 15 bases between. Germline values: CDR1 MGHRA, CDR2 YSYEKL. This CDR3 spans 15 amino acids.

The chain combines TRBV5-1 with TRBJ2-1; a possible D gene is TRBD2 (6 bases). CDR3 size: 17 residues. V lost 0 bases to trimming and J lost 8 bases, with 21 bases between them. Looked up from germline, CDR1 is SGHRS and CDR2 is YFSETQ. The chain's CDR3 is CASSLGVAGSAGHEQFF. DNA of the CDR3: TGCGCCAGCAGCTTGGGCGTGGCGGGATCAGCGGGCCATGAGCAGTTCTTC.

The table lists this clonotype with a few counts. This rearrangement joins TRBV12-1 to TRBJ2-1. TRBV12-1 is shown as a pseudogene. This CDR3 comprises 14 residues. The CDR3 region has the DNA TGTGCCAGCAACTACCAAGACATGAGAAATGAGCAGTTCTTC. It codes for CASNYQDMRNEQFF.